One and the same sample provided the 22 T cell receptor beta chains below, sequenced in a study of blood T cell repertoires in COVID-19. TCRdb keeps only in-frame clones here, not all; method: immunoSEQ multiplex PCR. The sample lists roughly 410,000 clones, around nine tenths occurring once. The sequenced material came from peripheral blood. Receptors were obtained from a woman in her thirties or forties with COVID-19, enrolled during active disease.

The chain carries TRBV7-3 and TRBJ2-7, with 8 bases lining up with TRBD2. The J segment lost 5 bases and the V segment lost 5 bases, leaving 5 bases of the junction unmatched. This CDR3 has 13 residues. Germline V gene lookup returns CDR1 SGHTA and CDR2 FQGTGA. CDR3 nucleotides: TGTGCCAGCAGCCCCGGGGGGGGCGACGAGCAGTACTTC. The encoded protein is CASSPGGGDEQYF.

For the CDR3, the DNA is TGTGCCAGCAGTTTAGACAGATCTAAGGGCTACACCTTC. Encoded protein: CASSLDRSKGYTF. The gene calls are TRBV27 and TRBJ1-2; the D gene is possibly TRBD1 (5 bases). CDR1 and CDR2 (germline): MNHEY, SMNVEV (reference sequence). This CDR3 contains 13 residues. Between the trimmed V and J ends, which lost 2 bases and 8 bases, there was a span of 12 bases.

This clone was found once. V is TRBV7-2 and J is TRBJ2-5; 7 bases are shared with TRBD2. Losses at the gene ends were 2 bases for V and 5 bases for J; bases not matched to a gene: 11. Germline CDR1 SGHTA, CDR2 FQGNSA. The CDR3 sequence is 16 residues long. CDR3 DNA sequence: TGTGCCAGCAGCTTAAATTGGCGGGGAGGGTTGGAGACCCAGTACTTC. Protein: CASSLNWRGGLETQYF.

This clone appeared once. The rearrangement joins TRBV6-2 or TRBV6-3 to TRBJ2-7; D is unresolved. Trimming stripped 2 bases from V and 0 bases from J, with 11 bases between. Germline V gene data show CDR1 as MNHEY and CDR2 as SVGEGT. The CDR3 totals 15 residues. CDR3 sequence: CASSYGSAASYEQYF. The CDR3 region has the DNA TGTGCCAGCAGTTACGGGTCCGCGGCCTCCTACGAGCAGTACTTC.

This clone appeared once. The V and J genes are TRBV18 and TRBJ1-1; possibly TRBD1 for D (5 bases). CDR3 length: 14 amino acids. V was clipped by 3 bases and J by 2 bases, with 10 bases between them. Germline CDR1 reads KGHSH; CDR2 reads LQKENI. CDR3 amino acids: CASSPGGGNTEAFF. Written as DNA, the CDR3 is TGTGCCAGCTCACCGGGGGGGGGAAACACTGAAGCTTTCTTT.

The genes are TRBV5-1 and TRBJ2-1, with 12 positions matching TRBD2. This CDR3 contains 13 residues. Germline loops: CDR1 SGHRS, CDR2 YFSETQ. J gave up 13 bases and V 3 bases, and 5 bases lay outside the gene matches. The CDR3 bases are TGCGCCAGCAGCTCAGGACTAGCGGGGCATCAGTTCTTC. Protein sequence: CASSSGLAGHQFF.

As DNA, the CDR3 is TGCGCCAGCAGCCTTTCCGGGTTTAACGGGGAGCTGTTTTTT. This gives the protein CASSLSGFNGELFF. This chain joins TRBV5-1 and TRBJ2-2; no reliable D call. This CDR3 region has 14 residues. V lost 4 bases, J lost 7 bases, and 14 bases lay in between. Per germline, CDR1 SGHRS and CDR2 YFSETQ.

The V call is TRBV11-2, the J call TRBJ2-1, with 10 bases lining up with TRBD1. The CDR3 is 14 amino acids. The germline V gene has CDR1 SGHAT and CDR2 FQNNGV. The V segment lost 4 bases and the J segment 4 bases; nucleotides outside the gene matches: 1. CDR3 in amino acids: CASSWDRGYNEQFF. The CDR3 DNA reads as TGTGCCAGCAGCTGGGACAGGGGATACAATGAGCAGTTCTTC.

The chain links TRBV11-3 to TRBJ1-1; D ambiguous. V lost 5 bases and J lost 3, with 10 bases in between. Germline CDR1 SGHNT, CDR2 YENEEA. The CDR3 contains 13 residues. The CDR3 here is CASSEGSHTEAFF. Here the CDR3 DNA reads TGTGCCAGCAGCGAGGGCAGCCACACTGAAGCTTTCTTT.

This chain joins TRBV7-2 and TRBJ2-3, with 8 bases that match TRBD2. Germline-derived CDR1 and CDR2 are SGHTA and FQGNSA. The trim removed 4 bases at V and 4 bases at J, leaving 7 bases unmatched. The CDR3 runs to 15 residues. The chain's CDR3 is CASSSPGGAPDTQYF. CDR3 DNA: TGTGCCAGCAGCTCCCCCGGGGGGGCCCCAGATACGCAGTATTTT.

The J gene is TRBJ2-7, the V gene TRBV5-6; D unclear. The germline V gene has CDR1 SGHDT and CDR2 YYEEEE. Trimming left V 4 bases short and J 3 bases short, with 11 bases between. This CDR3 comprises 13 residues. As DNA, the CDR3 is TGTGCCAGCAGCCCAGGCCCTCACTACGAGCAGTACTTC. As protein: CASSPGPHYEQYF.

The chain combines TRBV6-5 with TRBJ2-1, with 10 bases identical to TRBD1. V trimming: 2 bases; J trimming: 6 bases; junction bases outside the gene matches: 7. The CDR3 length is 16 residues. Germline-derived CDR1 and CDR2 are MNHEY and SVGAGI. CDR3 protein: CASSYPRTGGSNEQFF. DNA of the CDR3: TGTGCCAGCAGTTACCCTCGGACAGGGGGTTCCAATGAGCAGTTCTTC.

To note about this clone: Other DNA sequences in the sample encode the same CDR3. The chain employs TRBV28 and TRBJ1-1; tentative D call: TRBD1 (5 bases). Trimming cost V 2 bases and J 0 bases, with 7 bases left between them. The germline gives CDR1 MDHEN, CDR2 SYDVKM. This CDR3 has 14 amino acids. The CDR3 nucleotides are TGTGCCAGCAGTTTAGGGGCGCTGAACACTGAAGCTTTCTTT. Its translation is CASSLGALNTEAFF.

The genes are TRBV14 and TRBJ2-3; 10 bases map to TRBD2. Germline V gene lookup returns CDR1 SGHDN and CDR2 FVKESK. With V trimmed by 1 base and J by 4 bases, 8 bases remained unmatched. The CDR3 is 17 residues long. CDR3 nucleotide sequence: TGTGCCAGCAGCCAAGGAATACTAGCGGGAAGGGCAGATACGCAGTATTTT. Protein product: CASSQGILAGRADTQYF. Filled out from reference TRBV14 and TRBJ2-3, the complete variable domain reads EAGVTQFPSHSVIEKGQTVTLRCDPISGHDNLYWYRRVMGKEIKFLLHFVKESKQDESGMPNNRFLAERTGGTYSTLKVQPAELEDSGVYFCASSQGILAGRADTQYFGPGTRLTVL.

The CDR3 nucleotides read TGTGCCAGCTCACCACTTGTAACAGGTCCGGTCGCAGATACGCAGTATTTT. Translating it yields CASSPLVTGPVADTQYF. The chain couples TRBV18 to TRBJ2-3, with D perhaps TRBD1 (5 bases). This CDR3 has 17 residues. Germline CDR1 reads KGHSH; CDR2 reads LQKENI. V was trimmed by 1 base and J by 4 bases, leaving 18 bases between them. The whole variable domain, filled in from reference TRBV18 and TRBJ2-3, reads NAGVMQNPRHLVRRRGQEARLRCSPMKGHSHVYWYRQLPEEGLKFMVYLQKENIIDESGMPKERFSAEFPKEGPSILRIQQVVRGDSAAYFCASSPLVTGPVADTQYFGPGTRLTVL.

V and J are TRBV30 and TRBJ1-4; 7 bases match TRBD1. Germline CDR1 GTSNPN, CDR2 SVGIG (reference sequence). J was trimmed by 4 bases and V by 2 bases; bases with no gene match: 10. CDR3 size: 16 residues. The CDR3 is CAWSSGQRIFNEKLFF. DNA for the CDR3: TGTGCCTGGAGTTCGGGACAGCGAATCTTTAATGAAAAACTGTTTTTT.

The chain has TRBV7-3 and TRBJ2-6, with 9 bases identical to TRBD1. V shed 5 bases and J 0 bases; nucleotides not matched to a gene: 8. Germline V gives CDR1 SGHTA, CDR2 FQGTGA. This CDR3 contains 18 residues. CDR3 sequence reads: CASSPRQGVSSGANVLTF. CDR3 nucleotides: TGTGCCAGCAGCCCTCGACAGGGGGTGAGCTCTGGGGCCAACGTCCTGACTTTC.

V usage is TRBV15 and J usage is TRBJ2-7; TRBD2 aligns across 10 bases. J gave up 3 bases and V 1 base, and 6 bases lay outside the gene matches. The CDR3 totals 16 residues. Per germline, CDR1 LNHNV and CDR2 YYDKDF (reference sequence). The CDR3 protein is CATSRGGASGSYEQYF. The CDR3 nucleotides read TGTGCCACCAGCAGAGGGGGCGCTAGCGGGAGCTACGAGCAGTACTTC.

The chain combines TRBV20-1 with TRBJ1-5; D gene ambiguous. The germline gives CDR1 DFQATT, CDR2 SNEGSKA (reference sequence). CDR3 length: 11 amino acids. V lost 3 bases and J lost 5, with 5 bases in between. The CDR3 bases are TGCAGTGCTAGTGGAGATCAGCCCCAGCATTTT. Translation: CSASGDQPQHF.

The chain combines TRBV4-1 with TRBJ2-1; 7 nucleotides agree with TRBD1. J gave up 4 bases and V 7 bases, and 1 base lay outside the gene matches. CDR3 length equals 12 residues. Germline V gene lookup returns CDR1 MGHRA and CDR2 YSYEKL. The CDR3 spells CASTGQYNEQFF. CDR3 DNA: TGCGCCAGCACGGGACAGTACAATGAGCAGTTCTTC.

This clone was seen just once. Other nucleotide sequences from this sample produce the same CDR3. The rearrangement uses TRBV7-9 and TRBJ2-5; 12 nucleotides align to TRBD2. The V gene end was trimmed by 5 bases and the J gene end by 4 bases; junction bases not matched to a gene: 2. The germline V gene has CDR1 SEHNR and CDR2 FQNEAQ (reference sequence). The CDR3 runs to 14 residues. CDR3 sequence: CASSLGLAGETQYF. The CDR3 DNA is TGTGCCAGCAGCCTGGGACTAGCGGGAGAGACCCAGTACTTC.

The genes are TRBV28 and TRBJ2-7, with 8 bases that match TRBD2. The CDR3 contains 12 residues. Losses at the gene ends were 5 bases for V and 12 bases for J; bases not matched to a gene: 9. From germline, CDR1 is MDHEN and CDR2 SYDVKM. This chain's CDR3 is CASSKGAGGRYF. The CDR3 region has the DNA TGTGCCAGCAGTAAAGGGGCGGGGGGTCGGTACTTC.